The clone carrying this T cell receptor beta chain was counted only a few times. The V gene's germline CDR1 is SNHLY and CDR2 FYNNEI. This CDR3 comprises 13 residues. V was pared by 8 bases and J by 8 bases, with 8 bases of the junction left unmatched. This specimen belongs to a study of beta chain features in type 1 diabetes. Expressed TCRB transcripts got sequenced, as all isolated RNA was reverse transcribed. Some clones are missing from TCRdb's copy, which holds only in-frame ones; the method was immunoSEQ multiplex PCR. Here the sample spans about 350,000 clones, around a fifth being singletons. The receptor comes from a young woman in good health. The sequenced sample consisted of naive CD4+ T cells from blood. This chain links TRBV2 with TRBJ1-4, with 7 bases identical to TRBD1. The CDR3: CASGRDSGEKLFF. DNA for the CDR3: TGTGCCAGCGGCCGGGACAGCGGCGAAAAACTGTTTTTT.